This TCR beta chain came from a study of blood T cell repertoires in COVID-19. In the study overall: COVID-19 samples from acute and convalescent phases originated in the United States, Italy and Spain. Nucleic acid was either cDNA or gDNA, and it came from T cells, B-cell-depleted T cells, or PBMCs.

How the authors handled the data: For nucleated cells, counts were estimated from reference gene primer amplification. Libraries were prepared by immunoSEQ multiplex PCR; TCRdb keeps only in-frame clonotypes and omits some of them. The DNA was the basis for D and trimming; V, J and clone size are from that table. The sample has 85,000 to 100,000 clones, over 75% seen once. The CDR3 runs 15 residues. V was clipped by 3 bases and J by 1 base, with 12 bases between them. Germline V gene sequence: CDR1 LNHDA, CDR2 SQIVND (reference sequence). The chain couples TRBV19 to TRBJ1-1; no firm D call. Sequenced input: peripheral blood. This sequence originates from a man aged 55 to 70 with acute or convalescent COVID-19. The CDR3 reads CASSIWAQSNTEAFF. The DNA of the CDR3 is TGTGCCAGTAGTATTTGGGCACAGTCGAACACTGAAGCTTTCTTT.